Listed below are T cell receptor beta chains from one sample, sequenced in a study of T cell responses to AZD1222 COVID-19 vaccine. Profiling relied on immunoSEQ multiplex PCR, and the TCRdb table lists in-frame clones only, not all of them. The table includes some 140,000 clones, about 92% detected once. Sequences were derived from peripheral blood, sampled on day 0 of AZD1222 vaccination. Receptor source: an adult in good health. Both conserved end residues are part of each CDR3. A D gene is named only where the DNA matches it firmly. Size is omitted from some rows. Given values are once, few, many or a class for expanded clones.

TRBV3-1/TRBV3-2,-,-,TRBJ1-2,CASSRQGPYYGYTF,TGTGCCAGCAGCCGTCAGGGACCCTACTATGGCTACACCTTC
TRBV6-6,-,once,TRBJ2-1,CATESFGVSYNEQFF,TGTGCCACCGAATCCTTTGGGGTGTCCTACAATGAGCAGTTCTTC
TRBV6-5,TRBD2,-,TRBJ2-5,CASRLAGGRETQYF,TGTGCCAGCAGGTTAGCGGGAGGGAGAGAGACCCAGTACTTC
TRBV5-1,-,-,TRBJ2-3,CASSLEGTQYF,TGCGCCAGCAGCTTGGAGGGTACGCAGTATTTT
TRBV6-5,-,once,TRBJ2-2,CASTYREWGELFF,TGTGCCAGCACCTACCGGGAGTGGGGGGAGCTGTTTTTT
TRBV12-3/TRBV12-4,-,-,TRBJ2-2,CASSFGGPGELFF,TGTGCCAGCAGTTTCGGGGGGCCCGGGGAGCTGTTTTTT
TRBV4-1,-,-,TRBJ1-2,CASSHSTEATF,TGCGCCAGCAGCCATTCCACAGAGGCCACCTTC
TRBV30,TRBD1,-,TRBJ1-1,CACTGQTNTEAFF,TGTGCCTGTACGGGACAGACGAACACTGAAGCTTTCTTT
TRBV10-3,TRBD2,once,TRBJ2-3,CAISESLGLAGENRDTQYF,TGTGCCATCAGTGAGTCACTTGGGCTAGCGGGAGAAAACAGAGATACGCAGTATTTT
TRBV7-2,TRBD2,-,TRBJ2-1,CASSRETSGIRGEQFF,TGTGCCAGCAGCCGGGAGACTAGCGGGATTAGAGGTGAGCAGTTCTTC
TRBV2,-,-,TRBJ1-5,CASSENRLLWDGKSNQPQHF,TGTGCCAGCAGTGAAAATCGCCTTCTTTGGGACGGCAAGAGCAATCAGCCCCAGCATTTT
TRBV19,TRBD2,-,TRBJ2-3,CARGRKGLAGTDTQYF,TGTGCCAGGGGGCGCAAGGGACTAGCTGGCACAGATACGCAGTATTTT
TRBV11-2,-,-,TRBJ2-6,CASSLWTLSSGANVLTF,TGTGCCAGCAGCTTATGGACCCTTAGCTCTGGGGCCAACGTCCTGACTTTC
TRBV13,-,-,TRBJ2-3,CASSLRADTQYF,TGTGCCAGCAGCTTAAGGGCAGATACGCAGTATTTT
TRBV29-1,-,-,TRBJ1-2,CSEQTMGGGYGYTF,TGCAGCGAACAGACGATGGGGGGCGGCTATGGCTACACCTTC
TRBV27,TRBD1,-,TRBJ1-2,CASSTGGTVYGYTF,TGTGCCAGCAGTACAGGGGGCACGGTCTATGGCTACACCTTC
TRBV18,TRBD1,-,TRBJ1-1,CASSQGARTEAFF,TGTGCCAGCTCACAGGGGGCGCGAACTGAAGCTTTCTTT
TRBV30,TRBD1,-,TRBJ1-5,CAWCNRDRGNSNQPQHF,TGTGCCTGGTGTAACCGGGACAGGGGAAATAGCAATCAGCCCCAGCATTTT
TRBV12-3/TRBV12-4,-,-,TRBJ2-7,CASSFPGTYEQYF,TGTGCCAGCAGTTTCCCAGGTACCTACGAGCAGTACTTC
TRBV5-1,TRBD2,-,TRBJ2-7,CASSSVGGAFEQYF,TGCGCCAGCAGCTCGGTCGGGGGGGCTTTCGAGCAGTACTTC
TRBV3-1/TRBV3-2,-,-,TRBJ2-2,CASRPLGGQSAGELFF,TGTGCCAGCAGACCCCTCGGGGGGCAATCGGCCGGGGAGCTGTTTTTT
TRBV9,-,-,TRBJ2-3,CASSSFGGDTQYF,TGTGCCAGCAGCAGCTTCGGGGGAGATACGCAGTATTTT
TRBV6-2/TRBV6-3,TRBD2,-,TRBJ2-5,CASSLAGGSETQYF,TGTGCCAGCAGTTTAGCGGGAGGATCGGAGACCCAGTACTTC
TRBV6-5,TRBD1,-,TRBJ1-5,CASRPGQEWQPQHF,TGTGCCAGCAGACCCGGACAGGAATGGCAGCCCCAGCATTTT
TRBV7-6,-,-,TRBJ2-5,CASSLVGPETQYF,TGTGCCAGCAGCTTAGTAGGTCCGGAGACCCAGTACTTC
TRBV18,-,-,TRBJ2-7,CASSPVEGGDLGQYF,TGTGCCAGCTCACCCGTCGAGGGAGGAGATCTTGGGCAGTACTTC
TRBV7-9,-,-,TRBJ2-5,CASSKTSGTRETQYF,TGTGCCAGCAGCAAGACGTCCGGGACTCGTGAGACCCAGTACTTC
TRBV6-5,-,-,TRBJ2-7,CASSYSLSGPQEEYF,TGTGCCAGCAGTTACTCATTGAGCGGCCCCCAAGAAGAGTACTTC
TRBV11-3,TRBD1,-,TRBJ2-7,CASSPGTGGRYEQYF,TGTGCCAGCAGTCCCGGGACAGGGGGTCGTTACGAGCAGTACTTC
TRBV30,-,-,TRBJ1-3,CAWNRASGNTIYF,TGTGCCTGGAATAGAGCCTCTGGAAACACCATATATTTT
TRBV11-2,-,-,TRBJ2-3,CASSPMGRTQYF,TGTGCCAGCAGCCCGATGGGACGTACGCAGTATTTT
TRBV14,TRBD1,many,TRBJ2-3,CASSLWGQGLTDTQYF,TGTGCCAGCAGCCTCTGGGGACAGGGACTCACAGATACGCAGTATTTT
TRBV12-2,-,-,TRBJ1-2,CASRFRRGTGDYGYTF,TGTGCAAGTCGCTTTCGCCGTGGGACAGGGGACTATGGCTACACCTTC
TRBV6-2/TRBV6-3,-,-,TRBJ2-5,CASTPSQVPETQYF,TGTGCCAGCACCCCTTCCCAAGTCCCAGAGACCCAGTACTTC
TRBV19,-,-,TRBJ1-3,CASSIRQTGNTIYF,TGTGCCAGTAGTATCCGACAGACTGGAAACACCATATATTTT
TRBV7-9,-,-,TRBJ1-2,CASSLATVLDNYGYTF,TGTGCCAGCAGCTTGGCGACCGTACTAGATAACTATGGCTACACCTTC
TRBV7-9,-,-,TRBJ2-4,CASSLPGQAKNIQYF,TGTGCCAGCAGCTTACCGGGACAAGCCAAAAACATTCAGTACTTC
TRBV3-1/TRBV3-2,-,-,TRBJ1-6,CASSQGHRQNSPLHF,TGTGCCAGCAGCCAAGGCCACAGACAGAATTCACCCCTCCACTTT
TRBV7-9,TRBD2,-,TRBJ2-5,CASSPPFSGGQETQYF,TGTGCCAGCAGCCCCCCTTTTAGCGGGGGACAAGAGACCCAGTACTTC